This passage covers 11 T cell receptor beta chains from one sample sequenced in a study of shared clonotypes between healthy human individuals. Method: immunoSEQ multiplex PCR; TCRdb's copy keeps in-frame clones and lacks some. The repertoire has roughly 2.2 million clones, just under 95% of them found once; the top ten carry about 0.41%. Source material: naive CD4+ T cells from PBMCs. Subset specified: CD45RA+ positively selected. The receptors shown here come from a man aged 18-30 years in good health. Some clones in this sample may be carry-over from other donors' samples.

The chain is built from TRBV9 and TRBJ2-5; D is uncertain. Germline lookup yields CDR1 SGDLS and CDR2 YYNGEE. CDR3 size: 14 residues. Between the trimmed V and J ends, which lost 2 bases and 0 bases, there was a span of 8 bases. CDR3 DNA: TGTGCCAGCAGCGTCAGCCGGGACCAAGAGACCCAGTACTTC. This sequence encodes CASSVSRDQETQYF.

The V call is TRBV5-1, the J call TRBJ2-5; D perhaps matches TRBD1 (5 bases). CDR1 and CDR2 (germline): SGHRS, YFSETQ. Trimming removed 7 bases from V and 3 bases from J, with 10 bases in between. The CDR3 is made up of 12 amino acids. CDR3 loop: CASGQGKETQYF. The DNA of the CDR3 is TGCGCCAGCGGCCAGGGTAAAGAGACCCAGTACTTC.

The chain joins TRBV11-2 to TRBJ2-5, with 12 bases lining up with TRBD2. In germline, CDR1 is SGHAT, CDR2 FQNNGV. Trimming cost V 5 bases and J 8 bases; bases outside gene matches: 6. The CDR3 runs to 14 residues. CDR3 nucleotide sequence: TGTGCCAGCAGCCCGACTAGCGGGGGCCTTACCCAGTACTTC. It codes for CASSPTSGGLTQYF.

CDR3 nucleotides: TGTGCCAGCAGTGAATTGTGGAAGGTGGATGAGCAGTTCTTC. Its translation is CASSELWKVDEQFF. The chain couples TRBV6-1 to TRBJ2-1, with D unclear. Germline V gives CDR1 MNHNS, CDR2 SASEGT. With 2 bases removed from V and 8 bases from J, the gap between germline ends came to 13 bases. This CDR3 comprises 14 residues.

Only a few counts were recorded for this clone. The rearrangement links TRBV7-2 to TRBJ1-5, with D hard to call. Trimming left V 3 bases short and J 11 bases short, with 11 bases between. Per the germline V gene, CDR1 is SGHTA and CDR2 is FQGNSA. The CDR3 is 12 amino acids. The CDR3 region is CASSLAAGAQHF. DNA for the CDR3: TGTGCCAGCAGCTTGGCGGCCGGGGCCCAGCATTTT.

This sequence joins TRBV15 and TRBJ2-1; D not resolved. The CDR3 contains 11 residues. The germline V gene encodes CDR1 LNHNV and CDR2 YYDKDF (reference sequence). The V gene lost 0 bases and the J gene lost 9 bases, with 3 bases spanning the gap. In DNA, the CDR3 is TGTGCCACCAGCAGAGAGAGTGAGCAGTTCTTC. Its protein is CATSRESEQFF.

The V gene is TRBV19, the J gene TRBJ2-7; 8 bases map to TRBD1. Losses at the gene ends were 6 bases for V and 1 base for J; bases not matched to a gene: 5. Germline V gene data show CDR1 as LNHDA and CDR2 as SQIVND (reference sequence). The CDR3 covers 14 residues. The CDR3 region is CASRGQGASYEQYF. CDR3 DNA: TGTGCCAGTAGAGGGCAGGGGGCTTCCTACGAGCAGTACTTC.

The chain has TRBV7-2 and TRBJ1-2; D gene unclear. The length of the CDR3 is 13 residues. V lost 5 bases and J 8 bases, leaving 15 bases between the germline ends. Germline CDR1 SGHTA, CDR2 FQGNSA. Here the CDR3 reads CASSPRTVEGYTF. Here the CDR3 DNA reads TGTGCCAGCAGCCCCAGGACTGTGGAAGGCTACACCTTC.

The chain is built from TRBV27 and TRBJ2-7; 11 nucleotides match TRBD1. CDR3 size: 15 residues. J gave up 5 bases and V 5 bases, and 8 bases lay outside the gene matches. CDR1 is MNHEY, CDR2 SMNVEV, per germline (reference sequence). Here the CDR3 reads CASSPWTGGRDEQYF. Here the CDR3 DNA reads TGTGCCAGCAGTCCGTGGACAGGGGGCCGGGACGAGCAGTACTTC.

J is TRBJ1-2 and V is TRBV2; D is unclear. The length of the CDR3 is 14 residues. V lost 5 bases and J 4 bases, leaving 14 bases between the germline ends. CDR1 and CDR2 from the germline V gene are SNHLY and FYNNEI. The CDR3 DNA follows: TGTGCCAGCAGTCCAAACACAGCTACCTATGGCTACACCTTC. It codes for CASSPNTATYGYTF.

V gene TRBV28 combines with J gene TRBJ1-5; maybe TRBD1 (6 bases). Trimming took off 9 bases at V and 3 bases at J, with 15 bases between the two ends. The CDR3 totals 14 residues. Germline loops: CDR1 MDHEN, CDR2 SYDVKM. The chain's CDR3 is CASRKGGANQPQHF. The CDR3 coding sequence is TGTGCCAGTAGAAAAGGGGGGGCCAATCAGCCCCAGCATTTT.